These 18 T cell receptor beta chains originate from one sample sequenced in a study of control samples from healthy donors and cancer patients (dated by TCRdb to the early 2020s). Library preparation was by the immunoSEQ multiplex PCR assay. As stored in TCRdb, this immuneACCESS dataset retains in-frame rearrangements with V and J assigned. A fraction of the clones does not appear; measured against another copy, unresolved V genes explain less than half of the discrepancy, and the remainder lacks a known reason. For this sample the table gives some 120,000 clones, of which about 95% were detected only once. The ten largest clones take up 3.6% of the sample. The sequenced material came from blood. The receptors were gathered from a man aged 25 to 45 in good health.

This chain uses TRBV28 with TRBJ1-1; D is unclear. This CDR3 spans 13 amino acids. V was cut by 3 bases and J by 0 bases, with 5 bases left in between. Germline values: CDR1 MDHEN, CDR2 SYDVKM. CDR3 residues: CASSFGMNTEAFF. The CDR3 DNA reads as TGTGCCAGCAGTTTCGGTATGAACACTGAAGCTTTCTTT. The full variable domain, completed using reference TRBV28 and TRBJ1-1, is DVKVTQSSRYLVKRTGEKVFLECVQDMDHENMFWYRQDPGLGLRLIYFSYDVKMKEKGDIPEGYSVSREKKERFSLILESASTNQTSMYLCASSFGMNTEAFFGQGTRLTVV.

The CDR3 sequence is CASSYTGRSTEAFF. The CDR3 DNA reads as TGTGCCAGCAGTTACACAGGACGGAGCACTGAAGCTTTCTTT. This chain uses TRBV6-2 or TRBV6-3 with TRBJ1-1; maybe TRBD1 (5 bases). The CDR3 is 14 amino acids. Germline CDR1 MNHEY, CDR2 SVGEGT. The V and J ends lost 2 bases and 4 bases respectively, with 11 bases between them.

This chain links TRBV5-1 with TRBJ2-7; TRBD1 matches at 9 bases. The CDR3 length is 13 residues. V gave up 3 bases and J gave up 2 bases; unmatched junction bases: 0. The germline V gene encodes CDR1 SGHRS and CDR2 YFSETQ. CDR3 loop: CASSWDRAYEQYF. The CDR3 nucleotides read TGCGCCAGCAGCTGGGACAGGGCCTACGAGCAGTACTTC.

The DNA of the CDR3 is TGCGCCAGCAAAAATCAGCCCCAGCATTTT. Protein product: CASKNQPQHF. The gene calls are TRBV10-1 and TRBJ1-5; D ambiguous. Looked up from germline, CDR1 is WNHNN and CDR2 is SYGVQD (reference sequence). The V end was cut by 7 bases, the J end by 4 bases, with 2 bases between. The CDR3 runs 10 residues.

The CDR3 reads CASTAAWGLYGYTF. DNA of the CDR3: TGTGCCAGTACTGCCGCATGGGGCCTATATGGCTACACCTTC. The chain couples TRBV19 to TRBJ1-2; maybe TRBD1 (5 bases). The CDR3 length is 14 residues. V shed 7 bases and J shed 5 bases, with 17 bases lying between them. Germline CDR1 LNHDA, CDR2 SQIVND (reference sequence).

The rearrangement links TRBV18 to TRBJ1-4, with D unclear. Germline CDR1 is KGHSH and CDR2 is LQKENI. Trimming took off 3 bases at V and 0 bases at J, with 14 bases between the two ends. This CDR3 contains 17 residues. CDR3 in DNA: TGTGCCAGCTCACCTTGGGCAAAGAGGACAACTAATGAAAAACTGTTTTTT. It yields the protein CASSPWAKRTTNEKLFF.

The chain carries TRBV28 and TRBJ1-6, with 7 bases lining up with TRBD1. V dropped 4 bases and J dropped 6; count of bases not matched to a gene: 3. In germline, CDR1 is MDHEN, CDR2 SYDVKM. This CDR3 comprises 14 residues. The CDR3 nucleotides read TGTGCCAGCAGTTGGGCAGGGGGTAATTCACCCCTCCACTTT. This gives the protein CASSWAGGNSPLHF.

This sequence joins TRBV19 and TRBJ1-6, with 10 bases that match TRBD1. The J segment lost 7 bases and the V segment lost 3 bases, leaving 3 bases of the junction unmatched. The CDR3 contains 15 residues. The V gene's germline CDR1 is LNHDA and CDR2 SQIVND (reference sequence). The CDR3 loop reads CASSIRQGANSPLHF. The CDR3 nucleotides read TGTGCCAGTAGTATTCGACAGGGGGCAAATTCACCCCTCCACTTT.

This clone was recorded once. This sequence joins TRBV4-2 and TRBJ2-7; tentative D call: TRBD2 (6 bases). From germline, CDR1 is LGHNA and CDR2 YNFKEQ. Trimming cost V 2 bases and J 0 bases, with 11 bases left between them. CDR3 length: 15 residues. CDR3 sequence (DNA): TGTGCCAGCAGCCAAACAGCGGGCCTCTCCTACGAGCAGTACTTC. It yields the protein CASSQTAGLSYEQYF.

Here the CDR3 reads CASSPLGQGSNQPQHF. The CDR3 nucleotides read TGTGCCAGCTCACCACTCGGACAGGGGAGCAATCAGCCCCAGCATTTT. J is TRBJ1-5 and V is TRBV18, with 9 bases fitting TRBD1. The CDR3 is 16 residues long. CDR1 KGHSH and CDR2 LQKENI come from the germline V gene. The V gene end was trimmed by 1 base and the J gene end by 1 base; junction bases not matched to a gene: 2.

The chain joins TRBV7-6 to TRBJ1-3; D unclear. The CDR3 has 17 residues. Trimming took 3 bases from V and 4 from J, leaving 19 bases between them. The germline gives CDR1 SGHVS, CDR2 FNYEAQ. DNA of the CDR3: TGTGCCAGCAGCTTGGGCTCCGGGCCAATTATCGGAAACACCATATATTTT. Residues: CASSLGSGPIIGNTIYF.

This clone was seen only a few times. V gene TRBV5-6 combines with J gene TRBJ1-6; TRBD1 matches 8 bases. CDR1 and CDR2 (germline): SGHDT, YYEEEE. The V segment lost 4 bases and the J segment 7 bases; nucleotides outside the gene matches: 16. The CDR3 is made up of 18 amino acids. CDR3 coding DNA: TGTGCCAGCAGCACCTGGGGAGGGACAGGTAACGAAAATTCACCCCTCCACTTT. Protein product: CASSTWGGTGNENSPLHF.

The V call is TRBV10-3, the J call TRBJ1-5, with D tentatively TRBD1 (5 bases). Trimming pared 10 bases from V and 6 bases from J, leaving 22 bases between. From germline, CDR1 is ENHRY and CDR2 SYGVKD. The CDR3 is 15 residues long. The CDR3 sequence: CATDPPRGPRQPQHF. The CDR3 coding sequence is TGTGCCACCGATCCACCGCGGGGACCTCGTCAGCCCCAGCATTTT.

The J gene is TRBJ2-4, the V gene TRBV10-3, with a weak D call TRBD2 (5 bases). The CDR3 loop spans 17 amino acids. Trimming shortened V by 2 bases and J by 1 base, and 15 bases separated the two germline ends. From germline, CDR1 is ENHRY and CDR2 SYGVKD. The DNA of the CDR3 is TGTGCCATCAGTGAGCCCTACAGTGAGGGCGCCAAAAACATTCAGTACTTC. Translation: CAISEPYSEGAKNIQYF.

The chain recombines TRBV10-3 with TRBJ2-3; a weak D match, TRBD2 (5 bases). V lost 6 bases to trimming and J lost 5 bases, with 12 bases between them. The CDR3 contains 13 residues. The germline V gene encodes CDR1 ENHRY and CDR2 SYGVKD. Here the CDR3 reads CAIRDVRGDTQYF. DNA of the CDR3: TGTGCCATCAGGGACGTCCGGGGAGATACGCAGTATTTT.

The rearrangement uses TRBV6-2 or TRBV6-3 and TRBJ1-6; D is unclear. The CDR3 consists of 16 residues. CDR1 and CDR2 (germline): MNHEY, SVGEGT. The germline V and J ends were trimmed by 2 bases and 2 bases, with 10 bases remaining between them. The CDR3 sequence: CASSYAQVAYNSPLHF. The CDR3 nucleotides read TGTGCCAGCAGTTACGCTCAGGTCGCCTATAATTCACCCCTCCACTTT.

V and J are TRBV7-9 and TRBJ1-1; 8 positions agree with TRBD1. V gave up 9 bases and J gave up 0 bases; unmatched junction bases: 9. Germline CDR1 reads SEHNR; CDR2 reads FQNEAQ (reference sequence). This CDR3 comprises 15 residues. Here the CDR3 DNA reads TGTGCCAGTTGGGGGACAGGCCCCATGAACACTGAAGCTTTCTTT. Translation: CASWGTGPMNTEAFF.

V gene TRBV14 combines with J gene TRBJ1-1; D is ambiguous. CDR1 and CDR2 from the germline V gene are SGHDN and FVKESK. The V end lost 1 base, the J end lost 11 bases, and 8 bases lay between the germline ends. The CDR3 extends over 11 amino acids. The CDR3 reads CASSQGGDAFF. CDR3 coding DNA: TGTGCCAGCAGCCAAGGGGGTGACGCTTTCTTT.